This T cell receptor beta chain comes out of a study of response to subunit inactivated influenza vaccine. The study, taken as a whole, reports: Authors proposed each seasonal influenza vaccination draws in few new T cells.

This clonotype has only a few counts. Its antigen remains unidentified. The CDR3 consists of 15 residues. Germline V CDR1 and CDR2: SGHDT, YYEEEE. V shed 3 bases and J shed 2 bases, with 12 bases lying between them. From the RT-PCR reads, TCRdb called clonotypes with MiXCR, one entry per CDR3 protein. The sample has 650,000 to 800,000 distinct CDR3 sequences, approximately 13% seen once; the top ten hold 5.5% to 8%. The source was PBMCs from blood, collected around two weeks before vaccination. The origin of this receptor is a man aged 50-60 years who received an inactivated influenza vaccine. The chain uses TRBV5-6 and TRBJ2-1; no clear D. DNA for the CDR3: TGTGCCAGCAGCTCGGCGGTTACCCCCTACAATGAGCAGTTCTTC. It is translated as CASSSAVTPYNEQFF.